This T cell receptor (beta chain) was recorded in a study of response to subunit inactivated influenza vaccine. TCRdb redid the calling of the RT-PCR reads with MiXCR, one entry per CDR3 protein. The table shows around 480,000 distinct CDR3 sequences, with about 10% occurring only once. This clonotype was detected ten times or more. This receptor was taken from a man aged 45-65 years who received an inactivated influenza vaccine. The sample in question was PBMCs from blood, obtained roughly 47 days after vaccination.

CDR3 loop: CASSSDTVFETQYF. Here the CDR3 DNA reads TGCGCCAGCAGCTCGGACACGGTCTTTGAGACCCAGTACTTC. The rearrangement links TRBV5-1 to TRBJ2-5; TRBD1 is a possible D gene (5 bases). Germline assignment: CDR1 SGHRS and CDR2 YFSETQ. Between the trimmed V and J ends, which lost 3 bases and 5 bases, there was a span of 14 bases. The CDR3 has 14 residues.